This TCR beta chain emerged from a study of blood T cell repertoires in COVID-19. Germline trimming cut 0 bases from V and 2 bases from J; bases unmatched to any gene: 3. CDR3 length equals 16 residues. Per germline, CDR1 LNHNV and CDR2 YYDKDF (reference sequence). Clinical history reported by participants formed the basis on which cohorts were assigned. Profiled with immunoSEQ multiplex PCR; TCRdb holds only in-frame clones, not every one. The sample has a few hundred thousand clones, about 88% seen once; the top ten hold around a tenth. The TCR originated in a middle-aged woman who had recovered from COVID-19. Sequencing was carried out using PBMCs or T cells enriched from blood (not recorded which). The chain combines TRBV15 with TRBJ2-1; 8 bases align to TRBD1. The DNA of the CDR3 is TGTGCCACCAGCAGAGATCGGGGACAGGCCTACAATGAGCAGTTCTTC. This codes for CATSRDRGQAYNEQFF.